Presented here are 9 T cell receptor beta chains from one specimen sequenced in a study of identical twins. One entry per CDR3 protein, called by TCRdb with MiXCR from the 5' RACE reads. The sample contains approximately 410,000 distinct CDR3 sequences, less than 20% of which appear only once. The sample consisted of naive T cells sorted from blood. These receptors came from a man aged 50 to 59 in good health.

This clonotype was counted at least ten times. This sequence joins TRBV28 and TRBJ2-5; a possible D gene is TRBD1 (6 bases). Trimming cost V 5 bases and J 3 bases, with 22 bases left between them. This CDR3 comprises 17 residues. Germline V gene lookup returns CDR1 MDHEN and CDR2 SYDVKM. CDR3 protein: CASSPLGALHGEETQYF. CDR3 nucleotides: TGTGCCAGCAGTCCACTGGGGGCCCTCCATGGGGAAGAGACCCAGTACTTC.

The table lists this clonotype with a few counts. The chain couples TRBV4-1 to TRBJ2-3; D gene uncertain. Germline V gives CDR1 MGHRA, CDR2 YSYEKL. The CDR3 is 14 amino acids. V was cut by 1 base and J by 3 bases, with 8 bases left in between. The CDR3 sequence is CASSQVFRTDTQYF. CDR3 nucleotides: TGCGCCAGCAGCCAAGTGTTCCGAACAGATACGCAGTATTTT.

V gene TRBV6-2 or TRBV6-3 combines with J gene TRBJ1-1; the D gene is possibly TRBD1 (5 bases). The CDR3 covers 14 residues. CDR1 and CDR2 from the germline V gene are MNHEY and SVGEGT. V lost 2 bases, J lost 0 bases, and 7 bases lay in between. CDR3 residues: CASSYRQLNTEAFF. CDR3 nucleotides: TGTGCCAGCAGTTACAGACAGTTGAACACTGAAGCTTTCTTT.

This clonotype was counted only a few times. The chain employs TRBV7-9 and TRBJ2-5, with D uncertain. This CDR3 comprises 15 residues. Trimming removed 1 base at V and 5 bases at J, with 14 bases between. CDR1 SEHNR and CDR2 FQNEAQ come from the germline V gene (reference sequence). CDR3 in amino acids: CASSLGSTRMETQYF. The CDR3 coding sequence is TGTGCCAGCAGCTTAGGGTCTACAAGAATGGAGACCCAGTACTTC.

This clonotype has ten or more counts. The chain couples TRBV29-1 to TRBJ2-5; possibly TRBD1 for D (6 bases). CDR1 SQVTM and CDR2 ANQGSEA come from the germline V gene. Trimming took 3 bases from V and 5 from J, leaving 10 bases between them. The CDR3 runs 12 residues. The CDR3 sequence is CSVDRQAETQYF. CDR3 nucleotides: TGCAGCGTTGACCGACAGGCGGAGACCCAGTACTTC.

The chain recombines TRBV5-1 with TRBJ2-1, with 14 bases that match TRBD2. This CDR3 contains 16 residues. V was pared by 4 bases and J by 10 bases, with 10 bases of the junction left unmatched. CDR1 and CDR2 from the germline V gene are SGHRS and YFSETQ. The chain's CDR3 is CASSTQPGLAGEEQFF. The DNA of the CDR3 is TGCGCCAGCAGCACCCAACCGGGACTAGCGGGAGAGGAGCAGTTCTTC.

The table lists this clonotype with a few counts. The chain uses TRBV3-1 and TRBJ1-1; 7 nucleotides line up with TRBD1. The CDR3 is made up of 14 amino acids. Trimming took 3 bases from V and 5 from J; bases not matched to a gene: 6. Per the germline V gene, CDR1 is LGHDT and CDR2 is YNNKEL (reference sequence). The CDR3 spells CASSQGRQGTEAFF. CDR3 bases: TGTGCCAGCAGCCAGGGTAGACAGGGAACTGAAGCTTTCTTT.

In its sample, this clonotype was seen many times. CDR3 DNA: TGCGCCAGCAGAGGGACAGGGTCCCCCTACAATGAGCAGTTCTTC. Its translation: CASRGTGSPYNEQFF. The chain links TRBV5-1 to TRBJ2-1, with 9 bases matching TRBD1. Germline V lookup: CDR1 SGHRS, CDR2 YFSETQ. The trim removed 5 bases at V and 2 bases at J, leaving 5 bases unmatched. CDR3 length: 15 amino acids. Variable domain in full (rest from reference TRBV5-1 and TRBJ2-1): KAGVTQTPRYLIKTRGQQVTLSCSPISGHRSVSWYQQTPGQGLQFLFEYFSETQRNKGNFPGRFSGRQFSNSRSEMNVSTLELGDSALYLCASRGTGSPYNEQFFGPGTRLTVL.

This clonotype has a handful of counts. J is TRBJ2-1 and V is TRBV27; D uncertain. In germline, CDR1 is MNHEY, CDR2 SMNVEV (reference sequence). V lost 5 bases and J 4 bases, leaving 9 bases between the germline ends. The CDR3 sequence is 13 residues long. The CDR3 spells CASSAAAYNEQFF. CDR3 coding DNA: TGTGCCAGCAGTGCGGCCGCATACAATGAGCAGTTCTTC.